This T cell receptor (beta chain) was identified in a study of blood T cell repertoires in COVID-19. Study background: The United States, Italy and Spain supplied acute and convalescent COVID-19 samples.

From germline, CDR1 is SGDLS and CDR2 YYNGEE. This CDR3 comprises 13 residues. V shed 3 bases and J shed 1 base, with 8 bases lying between them. As originally analysed: Reference gene primer amplification yielded estimated nucleated cell counts. Sequencing was performed with immunoSEQ multiplex PCR; in TCRdb, only in-frame clones are kept and a portion is missing. V, J and clone size are those of that table, while D and trimming were read from the DNA. The repertoire holds 110,000 to 150,000 clones, with almost 90% as singletons. The sequencing sample was made of peripheral blood. This TCR derives from a man aged 45-60 years with active or convalescent COVID-19. V and J are TRBV9 and TRBJ2-7; D gene unclear. The CDR3 is CASSGDGSYEQYF. CDR3 DNA: TGTGCCAGCAGCGGCGACGGGTCCTACGAGCAGTACTTC.